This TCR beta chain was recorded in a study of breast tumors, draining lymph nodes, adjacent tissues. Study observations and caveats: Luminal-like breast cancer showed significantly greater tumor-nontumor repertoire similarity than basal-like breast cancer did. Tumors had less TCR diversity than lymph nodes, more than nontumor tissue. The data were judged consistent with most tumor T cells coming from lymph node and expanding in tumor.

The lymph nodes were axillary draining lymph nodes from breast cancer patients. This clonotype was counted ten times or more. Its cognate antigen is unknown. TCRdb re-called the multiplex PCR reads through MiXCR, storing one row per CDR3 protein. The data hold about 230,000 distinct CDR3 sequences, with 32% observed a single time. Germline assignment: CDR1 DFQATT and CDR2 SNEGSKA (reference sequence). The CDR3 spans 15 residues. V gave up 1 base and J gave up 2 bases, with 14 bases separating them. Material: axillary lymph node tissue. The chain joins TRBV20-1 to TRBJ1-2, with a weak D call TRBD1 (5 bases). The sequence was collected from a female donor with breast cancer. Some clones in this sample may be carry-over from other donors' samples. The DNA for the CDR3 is TGCAGTGCTAGAGGGGGCAGTCTACCCAACTATGGCTACACCTTC. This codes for CSARGGSLPNYGYTF.